A selection of T cell receptor beta chains follows, all from one sample in a study of cytotoxic CD8 clonotypes in ibrutinib-treated CLL. Here immunoSEQ multiplex PCR was the method, and the copy in TCRdb shows in-frame clones only, minus some. The sample has around 140,000 clones; more than 70% are singletons. The sequencing here drew on PBMCs, taken after 36 months of ibrutinib treatment. These receptors were collected from a human donor with chronic lymphocytic leukemia. CDR3s include the opening cysteine and the closing phenylalanine or tryptophan. The D gene is left open where the match is weak. Expanded clones get a size class; other rows say once, few or many, or leave the size out.

D	size	J	V	CDR3	DNA
-	-	TRBJ1-6	TRBV14	CASSQDYANSPLHF	TGTGCCAGCAGCCAAGATTATGCCAATTCACCCCTCCACTTT
TRBD2	-	TRBJ2-3	TRBV5-4	CASSLVSGGASDTQYF	TGTGCCAGCAGCTTGGTGAGCGGGGGGGCTTCAGATACGCAGTATTTT
-	-	TRBJ1-2	TRBV5-1	CASSFGTERNGYTF	TGCGCCAGCAGCTTCGGTACGGAGAGGAATGGCTACACCTTC
-	-	TRBJ2-7	TRBV5-1	CASRLEGTEQYF	TGCGCCAGCAGGTTAGAGGGAACCGAGCAGTACTTC
-	-	TRBJ2-3	TRBV20-1	CSARVLGSQYF	TGCAGTGCTAGAGTCCTAGGATCGCAGTATTTT
-	-	TRBJ2-3	TRBV15	CATSRDGGLADTQYF	TGTGCCACCAGCAGAGATGGCGGGCTAGCAGATACGCAGTATTTT
TRBD1	-	TRBJ2-2	TRBV9	CASSEGQGVSLGELFF	TGTGCCAGCAGCGAGGGACAGGGGGTTTCGTTAGGGGAGCTGTTTTTT
-	-	TRBJ1-2	TRBV30	CAWSWGGDYGYTF	TGTGCCTGGAGCTGGGGAGGGGACTATGGCTACACCTTC
TRBD1	-	TRBJ1-6	TRBV6-5	CASSLDRVWSPLHF	TGTGCCAGCAGTTTGGACAGGGTTTGGTCACCCCTCCACTTT
-	once	TRBJ2-3	TRBV27	CASSFQGSLGTQYF	TGTGCCAGCAGTTTCCAGGGTAGCTTGGGTACGCAGTATTTT
TRBD1	once	TRBJ1-1	TRBV5-1	CASSLTGQGFTEAFF	TGCGCCAGCAGCTTAACAGGACAGGGGTTCACTGAAGCTTTCTTT
TRBD1	-	TRBJ2-7	TRBV6-1	CASSGDSYEQYF	TGTGCCAGCAGTGGGGACAGCTACGAGCAGTACTTC
-	once	TRBJ2-3	TRBV11-2	CASSLMGEDTQYF	TGTGCCAGCAGCTTGATGGGAGAGGATACGCAGTATTTT
-	-	TRBJ2-4	TRBV5-4	CASSFRAAKNIQYF	TGTGCCAGCAGCTTCCGGGCGGCCAAAAACATTCAGTACTTC
-	-	TRBJ1-1	TRBV11-2	CASSQDRNTEAFF	TGTGCCAGCAGCCAGGACAGGAACACTGAAGCTTTCTTT
TRBD1	-	TRBJ2-2	TRBV19	CASRNDRVSFTGELFF	TGTGCCAGTAGAAACGACAGGGTTTCTTTCACCGGGGAGCTGTTTTTT
TRBD1	-	TRBJ1-4	TRBV4-2	CASSPSPGGQTPLNEKLFF	TGTGCCAGCAGTCCTTCCCCAGGGGGGCAAACTCCCCTTAATGAAAAACTGTTTTTT
-	-	TRBJ1-4	TRBV19	CASSFRQVNEKLFF	TGTGCCAGTAGCTTCCGACAGGTTAATGAAAAACTGTTTTTT
-	once	TRBJ2-2	TRBV4-1	CASSQEGALASTGELFF	TGCGCCAGCAGCCAAGAGGGGGCGCTAGCGAGCACCGGGGAGCTGTTTTTT
-	few	TRBJ1-2	TRBV5-1	CASSLVSSRANYGYTF	TGCGCCAGCAGCTTGGTTTCTTCCCGAGCTAACTATGGCTACACCTTC
-	-	TRBJ1-1	TRBV7-9	CASSPGDFSKRF	TGTGCCAGCAGCCCCGGGGACTTTTCGAAACGTTTT
TRBD2	-	TRBJ2-7	TRBV7-9	CASSSILAGITYEQYF	TGTGCCAGCAGCTCGATCTTAGCGGGGATTACCTACGAGCAGTACTTC
-	-	TRBJ1-3	TRBV5-1	CASRQGYRSEKGNTIYF	TGCGCCAGCAGGCAGGGCTACAGGTCCGAGAAGGGAAACACCATATATTTT
-	-	TRBJ1-5	TRBV19	CASMGFIGNQPQHF	TGTGCCAGTATGGGTTTTATTGGCAATCAGCCCCAGCATTTT
TRBD2	once	TRBJ2-1	TRBV5-1	CASSLGGGKLNEQFF	TGCGCCAGCAGCTTGGGGGGAGGGAAGCTCAATGAGCAGTTCTTC
TRBD2	-	TRBJ2-1	TRBV9	CASTTGLAGGYNEQFF	TGTGCCAGCACCACCGGACTAGCGGGAGGCTACAATGAGCAGTTCTTC
TRBD1	-	TRBJ1-6	TRBV5-1	CASSGRQGDGYNSPLHF	TGCGCCAGCAGCGGCCGACAGGGGGATGGATATAATTCACCCCTCCACTTT
TRBD2	-	TRBJ2-2	TRBV6-6	CASSYSVAGASGELFF	TGTGCCAGCAGTTACTCGGTAGCGGGGGCCTCCGGGGAGCTGTTTTTT
TRBD2	once	TRBJ2-7	TRBV5-1	CASSFGGTSSSYEQYF	TGCGCCAGCAGCTTCGGGGGGACCTCTAGCTCCTACGAGCAGTACTTC
-	-	TRBJ1-1	TRBV7-9	CASSLRHQNTEAFF	TGTGCCAGCAGCTTGAGACACCAGAACACTGAAGCTTTCTTT
TRBD1	-	TRBJ1-2	TRBV6-5	CASIRMPRDRDGYTF	TGTGCCAGCATTCGGATGCCCCGGGACAGGGACGGCTACACCTTC
TRBD1	-	TRBJ2-7	TRBV2	CASRTGTGVYEQYF	TGTGCCAGCAGGACCGGGACAGGGGTCTACGAGCAGTACTTC
-	once	TRBJ1-3	TRBV19	CASSITGQKVYF	TGTGCCAGTAGTATCACGGGGCAAAAGGTATATTTT
-	-	TRBJ2-3	TRBV6-6	CASSYVAHTDTQYF	TGTGCCAGCAGTTACGTGGCTCACACAGATACGCAGTATTTT
TRBD1	-	TRBJ1-5	TRBV6-1	CASRATGSNQPQHF	TGTGCCAGCAGGGCGACAGGGTCCAATCAGCCCCAGCATTTT
TRBD1	-	TRBJ2-7	TRBV6-5	CASPDRVTYEQYF	TGTGCCAGCCCGGACAGGGTCACCTACGAGCAGTACTTC
-	-	TRBJ2-7	TRBV10-3	CAISESMEVYEQYF	TGTGCCATCAGTGAGTCAATGGAAGTCTACGAGCAGTACTTC
-	-	TRBJ2-1	TRBV7-2	CASRGLINEQFF	TGTGCCAGTCGCGGGTTGATCAATGAGCAGTTCTTC
-	-	TRBJ2-1	TRBV18	CASSPERGAYNEQFF	TGTGCCAGCTCACCAGAGCGCGGAGCCTACAATGAGCAGTTCTTC
-	few	TRBJ1-3	TRBV4-2	CASSQEWFESSGNTIYF	TGTGCCAGCAGCCAAGAATGGTTCGAAAGCTCTGGAAACACCATATATTTT
-	-	TRBJ1-1	TRBV20-1	CSARWVTEAFF	TGCAGTGCTAGATGGGTCACTGAAGCTTTCTTT
-	few	TRBJ2-7	TRBV10-2	CASSLGLYEQYF	TGCGCCAGCAGTCTAGGGTTGTACGAGCAGTACTTC